This is a list of T cell receptor beta chains from one sample in a study of cytomegalovirus exposure and HLA in healthy donors. The protocol was immunoSEQ multiplex PCR, while the TCRdb copy is restricted to in-frame clones and leaves out a portion. The sample has around 180,000 clones, 86% seen once. Material for sequencing was PBMCs. The receptor set was obtained from a woman aged 18-29 years in good health and CMV-seronegative. The conserved cysteine and the conserved F or W are not part of the CDR3 here. A D gene is named only where the DNA matches it firmly.

CDR3 protein,D gene,V gene
ASSQWDSANEQF,TRBD1,TRBV4-2
ASSPTGVWGQPQH,NA,TRBV4-1
ASRFTRGRASGGPDTQY,TRBD2,TRBV27
ASSATRQRNTEAF,NA,TRBV6-1
ASSPRENYGYT,NA,TRBV18
AWSPLSEPEHQY,NA,TRBV30
ASSLSDRGDYGYT,TRBD1,TRBV5-1
ASSGGQGIPKTSEAF,TRBD1,TRBV5-4
SVRGQQGGGYYNEQF,TRBD1,TRBV29-1
ASSLLTPTVQETQY,NA,TRBV7-9
ASSPRDSLGYGYT,TRBD1,TRBV19
ASSQGRTLGVTEAF,NA,TRBV4-2
ASSGTGALL,TRBD1,TRBV6-4
ASSYGGGGRGNGYT,TRBD1,TRBV6-5
AWSRTGNTEAF,TRBD1,TRBV30
ASSYLGGGNTIY,NA,TRBV6-5